The T cell receptor beta chain described here comes from a study of T cells in Graves' hyperthyroidism and ophthalmopathy (dated by TCRdb to the late 2010s). The study in broad terms: Peripheral blood samples were taken at the time of initial diagnosis, prior to any treatment. The paper describes TCR Vbeta CDR3 sequencing of roughly 130 peripheral blood samples, made up of approximately 40 ophthalmopathy patients, 70 to 80 hyperthyroidism patients and around 17 progressor patients. Thyroid tissue and blood T-cell repertoires from roughly six Graves' hyperthyroidism patients were also compared in the study. To identify TCR V-J signatures that set the groups apart, the researchers used a discovery cohort of more than 95 patients, made up of approximately 43 with Graves' ophthalmopathy and some 56 with stable Graves' hyperthyroidism. Once sampling was done, hyperthyroidism patients were given methimazole at a starting dose of 30 mg daily, whereas ophthalmopathy patients were given high-dose intravenous methylprednisolone. Whether ophthalmopathy could be predicted prospectively was tested in an independent validation cohort made up of 18 to 20 hyperthyroidism patients plus 17 patients who later progressed to ophthalmopathy. The approximately 90 discovery patients were randomly split 7:3 into training and test sets.

Amplification of TCR beta CDR3 regions was carried out from RNA transcripts. The first round of RT-PCR for the TCR CDR3 was performed with the HTBI primer set and the Qiagen OneStep RT-PCR kit. Libraries were constructed in a second round of multiplex PCR, after which size selection and purification were performed. Paired-end sequencing of the libraries was performed with 100 bp reads on an Illumina HiSeq2000. As for the authors' bioinformatics: SOAPnuke was used to process the raw data, with reads discarded if the reads contained adapters or uncalled bases, had a mean Phred below 15, or lacked an exact constant-primer or identifier match. COPE v1.2.5 was used to merge high-quality paired reads, and clonotypes were defined as unique nucleotide sequences. Clonotypes were aligned to IMGT TRBV, TRBD and TRBJ reference segments using MiTCR v1.1. The analysis included only V-J combinations with a frequency above 0.0001, which together covered 99% to 99.2% of the repertoires. A TCS score was defined as the ratio of F50 (clonal expansion) to E x V (chaos), with BLOSUM62-based TCRdist applied between CDR3 peptides within each V-J. Welch's t-statistics and random forest reduced some 510 V-J features to 13, which were used in a naive Bayes classifier (R e1071). The raw public reads went through TCRdb reprocessing: fastp at Q25, MiXCR clone calling, in-frame beta chains kept. One record per CDR3 amino acid sequence lists the most common genes and DNA. These V and J calls originate from TCRdb's pipeline instead of the authors' own analysis. The sample table contains roughly 700,000 distinct CDR3 sequences; only one count was recorded for 14% of them. Approximately 10% of the sample belongs to the ten largest clones.

Results and caveats for the whole study, not just this receptor: Most expanded thyroid clonotypes (frequency above 0.001) were also found in blood, which suggests that blood repertoires may mirror thyroid immune responses. No statistical method was used to fix the sample size in advance, and group allocation was not hidden from the investigators. During validation, the model predicted progression to ophthalmopathy a median of about 5.9 months ahead of onset, with roughly 65% sensitivity and roughly 72% specificity. A model built on a 13 V-J signature distinguished ophthalmopathy from stable hyperthyroidism, reaching roughly 88% sensitivity and 81% to 83% specificity in cross-validation and 80%/75% in testing.

This clonotype came up many times. It lacks a known antigen. No quality values exist for individual bases; no much larger clone is one base distant. CDR3 length: 14 amino acids, cysteine to phenylalanine. The only DNA kept is the CDR3, 42 bases in frame from the first base. V lost 11 bases and J lost 1 base, and the count of bases not matched to a germline gene is 10. Sequences SNHLY (CDR1) and FYNNEI (CDR2) are obtained from the germline V gene. Graves' hyperthyroidism was defined as stable when no progression to ophthalmopathy occurred over 18 months of follow-up. Hyperthyroidism patients were newly diagnosed, had a disease duration of under 2 months, and were aged 18 to 65 years. Exclusion was applied to patients with uncontrolled infections, other autoimmune diseases, pregnancy or lactation. Diagnoses relied on clinical symptoms, serum thyroxine and TRAb, thyroid ultrasound and orbital computed tomography. Ficoll-Paque density gradient centrifugation was used to isolate PBMCs from approximately 10 ml of fresh peripheral blood. Trizol reagent was used to extract total RNA, and RNA quality was then checked on an Agilent 2100 Bioanalyzer.

Specimen: blood. The rearranged segments are TRBV2 and TRBJ2-5; TRBD1 matches 7 bases in the middle. The clonotype was recovered from a woman under 30 with Graves' hyperthyroidism. The DNA reads as follows: TGTGCCGGGACCTCAGGGGGAACCCAAGAGACCCAGTACTTC. It translates to CAGTSGGTQETQYF.